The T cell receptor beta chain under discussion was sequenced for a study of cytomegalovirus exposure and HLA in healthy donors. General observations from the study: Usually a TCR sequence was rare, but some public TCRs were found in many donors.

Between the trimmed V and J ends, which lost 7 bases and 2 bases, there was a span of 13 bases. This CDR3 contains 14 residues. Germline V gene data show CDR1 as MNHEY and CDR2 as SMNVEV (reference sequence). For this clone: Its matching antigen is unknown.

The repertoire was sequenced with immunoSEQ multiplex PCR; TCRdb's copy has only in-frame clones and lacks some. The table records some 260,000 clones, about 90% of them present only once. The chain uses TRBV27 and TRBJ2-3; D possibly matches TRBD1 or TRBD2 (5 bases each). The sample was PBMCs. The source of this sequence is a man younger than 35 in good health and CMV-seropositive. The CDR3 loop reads CASTPGTSTDTQYF. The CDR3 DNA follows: TGTGCCAGCACCCCCGGGACGTCCACAGATACGCAGTATTTT.